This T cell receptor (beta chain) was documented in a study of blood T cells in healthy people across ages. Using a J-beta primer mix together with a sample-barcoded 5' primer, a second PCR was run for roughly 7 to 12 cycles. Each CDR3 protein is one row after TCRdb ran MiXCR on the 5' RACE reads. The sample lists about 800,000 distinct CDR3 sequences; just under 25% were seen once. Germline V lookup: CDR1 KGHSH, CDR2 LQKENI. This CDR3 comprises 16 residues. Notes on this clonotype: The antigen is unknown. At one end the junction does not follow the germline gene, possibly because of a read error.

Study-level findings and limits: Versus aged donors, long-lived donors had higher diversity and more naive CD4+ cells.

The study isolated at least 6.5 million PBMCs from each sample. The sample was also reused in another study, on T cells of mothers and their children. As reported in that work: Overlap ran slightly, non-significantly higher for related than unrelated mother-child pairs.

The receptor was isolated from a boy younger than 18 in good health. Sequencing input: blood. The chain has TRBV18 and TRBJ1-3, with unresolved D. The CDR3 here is CASSPPWMVSGNTIYF. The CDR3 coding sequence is TGTGCCAGCTCACCACCATGGATGGTCTCTGGAAACACCATATACTTT.